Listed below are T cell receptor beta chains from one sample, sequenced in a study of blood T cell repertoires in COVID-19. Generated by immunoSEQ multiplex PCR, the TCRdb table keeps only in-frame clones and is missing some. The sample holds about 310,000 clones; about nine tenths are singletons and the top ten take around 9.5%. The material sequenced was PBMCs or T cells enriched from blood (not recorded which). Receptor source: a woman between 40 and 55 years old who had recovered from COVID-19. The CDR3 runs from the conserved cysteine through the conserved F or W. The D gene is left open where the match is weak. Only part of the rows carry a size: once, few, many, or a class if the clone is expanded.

CDR3: CASSLYRDTNYGYTF; DNA: TGTGCCAGCAGTTTATATCGGGACACTAACTATGGCTACACCTTC; D: .; V: TRBV27; size: .; J: TRBJ1-2
CDR3: CASSLKTGASYGYTF; DNA: TGTGCCAGCTCACTGAAGACAGGGGCAAGCTATGGCTACACCTTC; D: TRBD1; V: TRBV18; size: .; J: TRBJ1-2
CDR3: CATSEASGRYNEQFF; DNA: TGTGCCACCAGTGAGGCTAGCGGGCGGTACAATGAGCAGTTCTTC; D: TRBD2; V: TRBV24-1; size: .; J: TRBJ2-1
CDR3: CASSLRGQGAFF; DNA: TGTGCCAGCAGTTTAAGGGGACAGGGAGCTTTCTTT; D: TRBD1; V: TRBV12-3/TRBV12-4; size: .; J: TRBJ1-1
CDR3: CASSIQDRVGTEAFF; DNA: TGTGCCAGTAGTATCCAAGACAGGGTAGGCACTGAAGCTTTCTTT; D: TRBD1; V: TRBV19; size: few; J: TRBJ1-1
CDR3: CASSRGGRRNHGNTIYF; DNA: TGTGCCAGCAGCCGGGGGGGCAGGAGGAATCATGGAAACACCATATATTTT; D: .; V: TRBV7-2; size: .; J: TRBJ1-3
CDR3: CASRSSGSPTGELFF; DNA: TGTGCCAGTAGGAGTAGCGGGAGTCCCACCGGGGAGCTGTTTTTT; D: TRBD2; V: TRBV19; size: .; J: TRBJ2-2
CDR3: CASSYSARGYEQYF; DNA: TGTGCCAGCAGTTACAGTGCTCGGGGCTACGAGCAGTACTTC; D: .; V: TRBV28; size: .; J: TRBJ2-7
CDR3: CASSVDVAGGDTQYF; DNA: TGTGCCAGCAGCGTAGACGTCGCAGGGGGGGATACGCAGTATTTT; D: .; V: TRBV9; size: .; J: TRBJ2-3
CDR3: CASSFRGAYEQYF; DNA: TGTGCCAGCAGCTTCAGGGGTGCCTACGAGCAGTACTTC; D: .; V: TRBV11-3; size: once; J: TRBJ2-7
CDR3: CASSQEPLRAGGAAANEKLFF; DNA: TGCGCCAGCAGCCAAGAACCCCTCCGCGCAGGGGGCGCGGCGGCTAATGAAAAACTGTTTTTT; D: TRBD1; V: TRBV4-3; size: .; J: TRBJ1-4
CDR3: CASSPPPVGGNQPQHF; DNA: TGTGCCAGCAGTCCCCCCCCGGTAGGGGGCAATCAGCCCCAGCATTTT; D: .; V: TRBV27; size: .; J: TRBJ1-5
CDR3: CASSLGLLGSNQPQHF; DNA: TGTGCCAGCAGTTTGGGACTCCTAGGGAGCAATCAGCCCCAGCATTTT; D: .; V: TRBV6-2/TRBV6-3; size: .; J: TRBJ1-5
CDR3: CATSDLPGLAGGDKTNEQFF; DNA: TGTGCCACCAGTGATTTGCCAGGACTAGCGGGAGGCGACAAAACCAATGAGCAGTTCTTC; D: TRBD2; V: TRBV24-1; size: .; J: TRBJ2-1
CDR3: CASSDTSGGTDTQYF; DNA: TGTGCCAGCAGTGACACTAGCGGGGGCACAGATACGCAGTATTTT; D: TRBD2; V: TRBV6-4; size: .; J: TRBJ2-3
CDR3: CASSYSIQGLDEQYF; DNA: TGTGCCAGCAGTTACTCGATACAGGGTTTAGACGAGCAGTACTTC; D: .; V: TRBV6-5; size: few; J: TRBJ2-7
CDR3: CASSIASGQGSEQYF; DNA: TGTGCCAGTAGTATAGCGTCGGGACAGGGGAGCGAGCAGTACTTC; D: TRBD1; V: TRBV19; size: .; J: TRBJ2-7
CDR3: CAISESSSLSGNTIYF; DNA: TGTGCCATCAGTGAGAGTTCTTCACTCTCTGGAAACACCATATATTTT; D: .; V: TRBV10-3; size: .; J: TRBJ1-3
CDR3: CASSSAIGDSPLHF; DNA: TGTGCCAGCAGCTCTGCTATCGGGGATTCACCCCTCCACTTT; D: .; V: TRBV7-8; size: .; J: TRBJ1-6
CDR3: CASLQGADTEAFF; DNA: TGTGCCAGCTTACAGGGGGCTGACACTGAAGCTTTCTTT; D: TRBD1; V: TRBV6-5; size: .; J: TRBJ1-1
CDR3: CASSYQDRGGKDF; DNA: TGTGCCAGCAGTTATCAGGACAGGGGAGGGAAGGACTTC; D: TRBD1; V: TRBV6-2/TRBV6-3; size: .; J: TRBJ2-5
CDR3: CASSLFKLGLSNQPQHF; DNA: TGTGCCAGCAGTTTATTCAAATTGGGACTGAGCAATCAGCCCCAGCATTTT; D: .; V: TRBV28; size: .; J: TRBJ1-5
CDR3: CASNPQGQYEQYF; DNA: TGTGCCAGCAACCCACAGGGGCAATACGAGCAGTACTTC; D: TRBD1; V: TRBV9; size: .; J: TRBJ2-7
CDR3: CASSWGRDTQYF; DNA: TGTGCCAGCAGCTGGGGCAGAGATACGCAGTATTTT; D: .; V: TRBV7-2; size: .; J: TRBJ2-3
CDR3: CASSYAEGEAFF; DNA: TGTGCCAGCAGTTACGCGGAGGGTGAAGCTTTCTTT; D: .; V: TRBV6-5; size: .; J: TRBJ1-1
CDR3: CASYNYGYTF; DNA: TGTGCCTCCTATAACTATGGCTACACCTTC; D: .; V: TRBV30; size: .; J: TRBJ1-2
CDR3: CASSQGSGGAVDTQYF; DNA: TGCGCCAGCAGCCAAGGTTCCGGGGGGGCCGTAGATACGCAGTATTTT; D: TRBD2; V: TRBV4-3; size: .; J: TRBJ2-3
CDR3: CATSFGEGYGYTF; DNA: TGTGCCACCAGCTTCGGGGAAGGCTATGGCTACACCTTC; D: .; V: TRBV24-1; size: .; J: TRBJ1-2
CDR3: CATSRNSGTSGNEQFF; DNA: TGTGCCACCAGCAGGAATTCCGGGACTAGCGGCAATGAGCAGTTCTTC; D: TRBD2; V: TRBV15; size: once; J: TRBJ2-1
CDR3: CASTDGGNQPQHF; DNA: TGTGCCAGCACCGACGGGGGCAATCAGCCCCAGCATTTT; D: .; V: TRBV28; size: few; J: TRBJ1-5
CDR3: CASSQGQGGWNEQFF; DNA: TGCGCCAGCAGCCAAGGTCAGGGAGGATGGAATGAGCAGTTCTTC; D: .; V: TRBV4-3; size: once; J: TRBJ2-1
CDR3: CASALQGTNEKLFF; DNA: TGTGCCAGTGCCCTACAGGGGACTAATGAAAAACTGTTTTTT; D: TRBD1; V: TRBV19; size: .; J: TRBJ1-4
CDR3: CASSMSKNSEAFF; DNA: TGTGCCAGTAGTATGAGCAAGAACTCTGAAGCTTTCTTT; D: .; V: TRBV19; size: .; J: TRBJ1-1
CDR3: CASSVFERDSYEQYF; DNA: TGTGCCAGCAGCGTTTTTGAGCGGGACTCCTACGAGCAGTACTTC; D: TRBD2; V: TRBV2; size: .; J: TRBJ2-7
CDR3: CASSAAGGRSEQYF; DNA: TGTGCCAGCAGCGCAGCGGGAGGAAGGTCCGAGCAGTACTTC; D: TRBD2; V: TRBV11-1; size: few; J: TRBJ2-7
CDR3: CASSLPGQGAGGNTIYF; DNA: TGTGCCAGCAGCCTCCCGGGACAGGGGGCTGGAGGAAACACCATATATTTT; D: TRBD1; V: TRBV6-2/TRBV6-3; size: .; J: TRBJ1-3
CDR3: CASSDGPPGENEQFF; DNA: TGTGCCAGCAGTGACGGCCCCCCCGGGGAGAATGAGCAGTTCTTC; D: .; V: TRBV2; size: .; J: TRBJ2-1
CDR3: CSLTTGEGLNEQFF; DNA: TGCAGCCTTACGACAGGGGAAGGCCTAAATGAGCAGTTCTTC; D: TRBD1; V: TRBV29-1; size: .; J: TRBJ2-1
CDR3: CASSLPSGGRGSYEQYF; DNA: TGTGCCAGCAGTTTACCTAGCGGGGGCCGGGGCTCCTACGAGCAGTACTTC; D: TRBD2; V: TRBV28; size: .; J: TRBJ2-7
CDR3: CASSSRGPAYGYTF; DNA: TGTGCCAGCAGTTCCAGGGGGCCCGCATATGGCTACACCTTC; D: TRBD1; V: TRBV27; size: once; J: TRBJ1-2
CDR3: CASSPRYGTSGNANEQFF; DNA: TGTGCCAGCAGCCCCCGTTACGGGACTAGCGGGAATGCTAATGAGCAGTTCTTC; D: TRBD2; V: TRBV9; size: .; J: TRBJ2-1
CDR3: CASLGGTEELFF; DNA: TGTGCCAGTTTGGGGGGAACCGAGGAGCTGTTTTTT; D: .; V: TRBV19; size: .; J: TRBJ2-2
CDR3: CASSQDLSGGPQETQYF; DNA: TGTGCCAGCAGCCAAGATCTGAGCGGGGGCCCCCAAGAGACCCAGTACTTC; D: TRBD2; V: TRBV3-1/TRBV3-2; size: .; J: TRBJ2-5
CDR3: CASSFAQGAIGELFF; DNA: TGTGCTAGCAGCTTTGCCCAGGGGGCCATAGGGGAGCTGTTTTTT; D: TRBD1; V: TRBV7-7; size: .; J: TRBJ2-2